This T cell receptor (beta chain) was observed in a study of blood T cell repertoires in COVID-19. Using immunoSEQ multiplex PCR, the repertoire was profiled, and TCRdb retains in-frame clones only, with some absent. The sample lists over 150,000 clones, 87% occurring once. Cohort placement rested on clinical history that participants reported themselves. Recovery meant two consecutive negative NP/OP PCR tests, professional clearance, or resolved symptoms. The sample comprised PBMCs or T cells enriched from blood (not recorded which). This clonotype originated in a woman aged 25 to 39 who had recovered from COVID-19.

The CDR3 nucleotides read TGTGCCAGCAGCCAAGAGGAGGAGGGGGGAAACACCATATATTTT. It codes for CASSQEEEGGNTIYF. This chain connects TRBV4-2 to TRBJ1-3; the D gene is possibly TRBD1 (5 bases). This CDR3 comprises 15 residues. Per germline, CDR1 LGHNA and CDR2 YNFKEQ. Deletions cut 0 bases from V and 4 bases from J, with 10 bases between.